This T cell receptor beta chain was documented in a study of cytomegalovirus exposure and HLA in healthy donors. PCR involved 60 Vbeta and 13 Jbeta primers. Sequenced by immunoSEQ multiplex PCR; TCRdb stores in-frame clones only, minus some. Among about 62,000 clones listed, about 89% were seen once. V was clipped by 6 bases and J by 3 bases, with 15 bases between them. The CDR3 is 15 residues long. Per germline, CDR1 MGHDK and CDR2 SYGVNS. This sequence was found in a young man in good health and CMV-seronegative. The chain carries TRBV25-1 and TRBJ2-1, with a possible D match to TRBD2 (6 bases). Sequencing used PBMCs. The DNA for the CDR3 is TGTGCCAGCAGCACAAGTCCGGGGGTCTACAATGAGCAGTTCTTC. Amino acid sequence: CASSTSPGVYNEQFF.